The text below deals with one TCR beta chain. Its matching antigen is unknown. Profiling relied on immunoSEQ multiplex PCR, and the TCRdb table lists in-frame clones only, not all of them. The sample contains some 2.1 million clones, over 85% of which appear only once. This specimen belongs to a study of shared clonotypes between healthy human individuals. Subsets obtained from CD4+ cells comprised CD45RA+ naive and CD45RA-negative memory cells. V was clipped by 4 bases and J by 4 bases, with 13 bases between them. CDR3 length: 14 amino acids. Germline assignment: CDR1 SNHLY and CDR2 FYNNEI. Findings and caveats of the study: Naive subsets tended to show greater estimated richness than memory subsets. Sampling was confined to blood; repertoires within tissues likely differ.

The rearrangement links TRBV2 to TRBJ1-2; no reliable D call. This sequence originates from a man aged 18 to 29 in good health. Source material: naive CD4+ T cells sorted from blood. Subset of the sample: CD45RA+ positively selected. The CDR3 bases are TGTGCCAGCAGTGCGCGGTGGTCCAGCTATGGCTACACCTTC. This codes for CASSARWSSYGYTF.